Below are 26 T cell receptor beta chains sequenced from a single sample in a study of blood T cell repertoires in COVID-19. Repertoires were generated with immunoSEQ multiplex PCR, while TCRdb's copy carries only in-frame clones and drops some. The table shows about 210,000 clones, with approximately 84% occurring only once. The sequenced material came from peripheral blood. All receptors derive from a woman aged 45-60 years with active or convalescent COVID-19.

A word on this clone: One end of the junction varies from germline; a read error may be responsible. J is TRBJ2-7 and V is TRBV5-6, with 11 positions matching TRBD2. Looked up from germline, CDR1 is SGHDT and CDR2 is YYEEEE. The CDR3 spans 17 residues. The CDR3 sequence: CASSSTRLAGRIYGQYF. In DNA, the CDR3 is TGTGCCAGCAGCTCGACCAGACTAGCGGGGCGAATATACGGGCAGTACTTC.

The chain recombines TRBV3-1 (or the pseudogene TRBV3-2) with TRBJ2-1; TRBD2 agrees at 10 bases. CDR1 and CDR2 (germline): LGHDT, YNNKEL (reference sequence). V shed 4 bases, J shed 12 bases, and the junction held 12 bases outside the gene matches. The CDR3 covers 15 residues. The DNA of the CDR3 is TGTGCCAGCAGCCTCTCTAGCGGGAGTAATTCGTCGCAGTTCTTC. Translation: CASSLSSGSNSSQFF.

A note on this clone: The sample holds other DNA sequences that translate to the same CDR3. The CDR3 region is CASSIGGSNQPQHF. The CDR3 DNA follows: TGTGCCAGTAGTATCGGGGGGAGCAATCAGCCCCAGCATTTT. This rearrangement joins TRBV19 to TRBJ1-5; D is perhaps TRBD1 (5 bases). The CDR3 contains 14 residues. Looked up from germline, CDR1 is LNHDA and CDR2 is SQIVND (reference sequence). Trimming cost V 3 bases and J 1 base, with 7 bases left between them.

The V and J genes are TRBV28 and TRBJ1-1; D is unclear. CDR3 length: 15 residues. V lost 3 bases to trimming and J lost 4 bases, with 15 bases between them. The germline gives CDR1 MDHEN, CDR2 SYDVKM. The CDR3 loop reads CASSLPPRGPTEAFF. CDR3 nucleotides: TGTGCCAGCAGTTTGCCCCCCCGCGGCCCCACTGAAGCTTTCTTT. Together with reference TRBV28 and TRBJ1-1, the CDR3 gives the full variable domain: DVKVTQSSRYLVKRTGEKVFLECVQDMDHENMFWYRQDPGLGLRLIYFSYDVKMKEKGDIPEGYSVSREKKERFSLILESASTNQTSMYLCASSLPPRGPTEAFFGQGTRLTVV.

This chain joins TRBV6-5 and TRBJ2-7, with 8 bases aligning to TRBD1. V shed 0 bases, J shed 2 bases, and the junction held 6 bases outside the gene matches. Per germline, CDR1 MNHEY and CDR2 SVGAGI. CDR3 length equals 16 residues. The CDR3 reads CASSYSLGTGAYEQYF. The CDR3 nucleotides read TGTGCCAGCAGTTACTCCTTGGGGACAGGAGCCTACGAGCAGTACTTC.

CDR3 residues: CASSISGVGAETQYF. The CDR3 DNA is TGTGCCAGTAGTATATCCGGTGTTGGGGCCGAGACCCAGTACTTC. This chain connects TRBV19 to TRBJ2-5; tentatively, D is TRBD1 (5 bases). CDR3 length: 15 amino acids. V was trimmed by 2 bases and J by 5 bases, leaving 15 bases between them. CDR1 is LNHDA and CDR2 is SQIVND in the germline V gene (reference sequence).

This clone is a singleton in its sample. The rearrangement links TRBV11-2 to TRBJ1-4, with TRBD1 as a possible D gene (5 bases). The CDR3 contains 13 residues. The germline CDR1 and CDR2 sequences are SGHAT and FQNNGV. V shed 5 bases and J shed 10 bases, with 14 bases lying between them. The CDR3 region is CASSSDRGGKLFF. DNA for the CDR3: TGTGCCAGCAGCAGTGATAGGGGAGGAAAACTGTTTTTT.

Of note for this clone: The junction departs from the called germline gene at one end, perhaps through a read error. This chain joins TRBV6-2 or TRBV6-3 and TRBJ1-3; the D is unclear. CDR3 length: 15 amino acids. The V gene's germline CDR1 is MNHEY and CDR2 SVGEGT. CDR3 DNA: TGTGCCAGCAGTTACTCGGTGGAGGATGGAGACACCATATATTTT. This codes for CASSYSVEDGDTIYF.

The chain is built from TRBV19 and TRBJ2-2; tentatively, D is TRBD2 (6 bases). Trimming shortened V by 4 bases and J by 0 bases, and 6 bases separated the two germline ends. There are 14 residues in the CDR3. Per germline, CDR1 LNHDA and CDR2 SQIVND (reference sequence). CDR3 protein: CASSRGANTGELFF. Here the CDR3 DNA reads TGTGCCAGTAGTAGGGGGGCGAACACCGGGGAGCTGTTTTTT.

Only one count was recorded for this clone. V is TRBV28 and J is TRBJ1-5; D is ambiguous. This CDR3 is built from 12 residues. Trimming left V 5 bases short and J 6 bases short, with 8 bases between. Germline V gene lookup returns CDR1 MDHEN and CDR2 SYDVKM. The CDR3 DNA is TGTGCCAGCAGTCGACCGGGTCAGCCCCAGCATTTT. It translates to CASSRPGQPQHF.

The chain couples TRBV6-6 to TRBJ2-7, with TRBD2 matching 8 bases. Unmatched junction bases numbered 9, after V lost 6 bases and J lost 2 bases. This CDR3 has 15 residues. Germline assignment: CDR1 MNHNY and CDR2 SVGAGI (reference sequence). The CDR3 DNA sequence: TGTGCCAGCAGAGACCGAGCGGGAGTCCCCTACGAGCAGTACTTC. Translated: CASRDRAGVPYEQYF.

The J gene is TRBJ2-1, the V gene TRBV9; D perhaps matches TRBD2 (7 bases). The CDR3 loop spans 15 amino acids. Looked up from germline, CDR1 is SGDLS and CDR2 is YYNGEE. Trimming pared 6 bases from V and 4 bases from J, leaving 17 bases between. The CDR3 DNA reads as TGTGCCAGCACTCCTTCGGGGGGCGGGTACAATGAGCAGTTCTTC. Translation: CASTPSGGGYNEQFF.

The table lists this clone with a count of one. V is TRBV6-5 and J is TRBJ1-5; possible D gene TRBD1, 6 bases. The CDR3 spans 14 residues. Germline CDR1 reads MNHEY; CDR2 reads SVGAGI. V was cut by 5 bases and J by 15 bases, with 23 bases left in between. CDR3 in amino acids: CASSLTGTWERRHF. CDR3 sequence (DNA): TGTGCCAGCAGTCTGACAGGAACGTGGGAGCGGCGGCATTTT.

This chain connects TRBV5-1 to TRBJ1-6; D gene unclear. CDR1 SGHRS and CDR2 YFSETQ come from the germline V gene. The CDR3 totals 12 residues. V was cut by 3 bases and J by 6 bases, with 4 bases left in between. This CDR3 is CASSYTNSPLHF. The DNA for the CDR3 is TGCGCCAGCAGCTACACTAATTCACCCCTCCACTTT.

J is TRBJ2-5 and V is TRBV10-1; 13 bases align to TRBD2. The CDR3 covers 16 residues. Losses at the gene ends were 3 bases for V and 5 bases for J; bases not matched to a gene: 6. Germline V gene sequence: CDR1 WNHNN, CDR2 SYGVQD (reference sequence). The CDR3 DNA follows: TGCGCCAGCAGTGACCCGGGACTAGCGGGGCACGAGACCCAGTACTTC. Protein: CASSDPGLAGHETQYF.

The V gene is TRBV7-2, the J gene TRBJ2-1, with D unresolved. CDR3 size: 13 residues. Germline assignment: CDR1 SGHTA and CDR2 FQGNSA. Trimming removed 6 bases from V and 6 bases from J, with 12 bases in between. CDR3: CASSPSHGNEQFF. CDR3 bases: TGTGCCAGCAGTCCATCCCACGGCAATGAGCAGTTCTTC.

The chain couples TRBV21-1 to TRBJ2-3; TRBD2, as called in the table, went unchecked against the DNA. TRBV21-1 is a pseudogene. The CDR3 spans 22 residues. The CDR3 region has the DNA TGTGCCAGCAGCATCGTTGCAGTCGGGGACCTGACTAGCGGCTTCGGGGAAGATACGCAGTATTTT. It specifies CASSIVAVGDLTSGFGEDTQYF.

The CDR3 nucleotides read TGTGCCAGCAGCCTCCTAGGCTCTTTAGGGGAGCTGTTTTTT. This gives the protein CASSLLGSLGELFF. The chain employs TRBV7-3 and TRBJ2-2, with unresolved D. Germline CDR1 is SGHTA and CDR2 is FQGTGA. Trimming removed 5 bases from V and 8 bases from J, with 15 bases in between. This CDR3 is built from 14 residues.

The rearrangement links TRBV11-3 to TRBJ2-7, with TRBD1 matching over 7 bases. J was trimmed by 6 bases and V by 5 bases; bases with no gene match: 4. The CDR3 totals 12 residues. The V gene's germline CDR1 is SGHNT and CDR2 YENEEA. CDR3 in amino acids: CASSQSGGEQYF. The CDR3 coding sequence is TGTGCCAGCAGCCAGTCAGGGGGCGAGCAGTACTTC.

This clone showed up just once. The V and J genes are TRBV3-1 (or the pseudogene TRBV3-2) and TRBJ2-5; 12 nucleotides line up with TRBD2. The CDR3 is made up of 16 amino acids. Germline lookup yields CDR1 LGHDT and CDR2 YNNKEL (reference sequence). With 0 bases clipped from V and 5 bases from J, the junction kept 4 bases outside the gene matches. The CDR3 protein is CASSQETSGGGETQYF. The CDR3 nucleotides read TGTGCCAGCAGCCAAGAGACTAGCGGGGGAGGGGAGACCCAGTACTTC.

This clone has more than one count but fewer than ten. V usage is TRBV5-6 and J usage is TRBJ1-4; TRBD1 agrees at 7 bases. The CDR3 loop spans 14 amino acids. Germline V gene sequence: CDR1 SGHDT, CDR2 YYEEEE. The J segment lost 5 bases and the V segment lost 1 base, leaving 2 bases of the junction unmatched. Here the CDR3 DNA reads TGTGCCAGCAGCTTGTTGGGACAGAATGAAAAACTGTTTTTT. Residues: CASSLLGQNEKLFF.

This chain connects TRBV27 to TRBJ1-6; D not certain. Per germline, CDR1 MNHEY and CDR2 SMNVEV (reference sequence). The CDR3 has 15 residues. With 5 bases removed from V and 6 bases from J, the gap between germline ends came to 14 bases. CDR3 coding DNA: TGTGCCAGCAGTAAAACCGGGTCGACTAATTCACCCCTCCACTTT. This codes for CASSKTGSTNSPLHF.

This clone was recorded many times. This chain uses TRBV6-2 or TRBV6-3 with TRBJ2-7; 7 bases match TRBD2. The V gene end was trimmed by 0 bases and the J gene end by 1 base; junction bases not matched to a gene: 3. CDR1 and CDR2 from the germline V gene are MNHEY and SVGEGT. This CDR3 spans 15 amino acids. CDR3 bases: TGTGCCAGCAGTTACTCGGGGGAGGGATCCTACGAGCAGTACGTC. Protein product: CASSYSGEGSYEQYV.

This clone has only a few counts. CDR3 nucleotides: TGTGCCAGCAGTTTGAGATACAATGAGCAGTTCTTC. Translating gives CASSLRYNEQFF. The chain uses TRBV28 and TRBJ2-1; D remains ambiguous. The CDR3 covers 12 residues. Germline CDR1 reads MDHEN; CDR2 reads SYDVKM. The V gene lost 3 bases and the J gene lost 4 bases, with 4 bases spanning the gap.

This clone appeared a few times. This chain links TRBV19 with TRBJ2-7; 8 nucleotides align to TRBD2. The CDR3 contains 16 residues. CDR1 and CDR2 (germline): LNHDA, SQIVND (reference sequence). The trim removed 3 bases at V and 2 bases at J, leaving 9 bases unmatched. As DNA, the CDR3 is TGTGCCAGTAGTATCCTCGGGGCGGGAGGCCCCTACGAGCAGTACTTC. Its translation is CASSILGAGGPYEQYF.

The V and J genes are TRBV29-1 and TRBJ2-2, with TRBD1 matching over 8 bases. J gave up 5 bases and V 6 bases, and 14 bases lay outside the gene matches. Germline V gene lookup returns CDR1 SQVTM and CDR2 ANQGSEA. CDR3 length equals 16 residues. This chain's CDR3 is CSVPRKGQALTGELFF. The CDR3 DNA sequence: TGCAGCGTCCCAAGGAAGGGACAGGCCCTAACCGGGGAGCTGTTTTTT.